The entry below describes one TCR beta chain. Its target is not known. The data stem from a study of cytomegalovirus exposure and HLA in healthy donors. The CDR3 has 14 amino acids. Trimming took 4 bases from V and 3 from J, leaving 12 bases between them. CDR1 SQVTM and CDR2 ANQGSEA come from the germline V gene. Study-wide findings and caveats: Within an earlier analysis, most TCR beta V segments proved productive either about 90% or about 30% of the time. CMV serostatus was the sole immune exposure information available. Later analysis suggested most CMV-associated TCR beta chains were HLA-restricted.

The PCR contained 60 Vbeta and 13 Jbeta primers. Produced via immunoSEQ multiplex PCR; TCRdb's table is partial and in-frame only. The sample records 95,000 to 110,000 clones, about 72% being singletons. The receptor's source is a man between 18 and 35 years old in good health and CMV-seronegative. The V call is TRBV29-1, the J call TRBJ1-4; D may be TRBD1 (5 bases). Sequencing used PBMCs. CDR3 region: CSVAWGEANEKLFF. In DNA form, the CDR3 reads TGCAGCGTTGCCTGGGGGGAGGCTAATGAAAAACTGTTTTTT.